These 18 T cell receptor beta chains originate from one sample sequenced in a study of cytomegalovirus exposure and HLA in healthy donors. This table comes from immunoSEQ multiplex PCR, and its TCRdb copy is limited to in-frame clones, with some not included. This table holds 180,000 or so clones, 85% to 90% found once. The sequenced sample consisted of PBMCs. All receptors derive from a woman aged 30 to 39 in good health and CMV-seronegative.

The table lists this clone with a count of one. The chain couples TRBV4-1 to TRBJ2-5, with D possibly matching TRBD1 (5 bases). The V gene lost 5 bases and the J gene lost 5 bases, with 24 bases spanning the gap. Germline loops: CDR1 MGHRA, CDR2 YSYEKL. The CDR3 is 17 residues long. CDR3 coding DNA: TGCGCCAGCAGCTCTCGGACACTCTCAGGAAGGCCGGAGACCCAGTACTTC. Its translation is CASSSRTLSGRPETQYF.

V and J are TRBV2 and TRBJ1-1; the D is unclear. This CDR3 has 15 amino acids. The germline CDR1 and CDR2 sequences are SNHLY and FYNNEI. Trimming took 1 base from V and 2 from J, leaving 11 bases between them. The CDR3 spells CASSEGREYNTEAFF. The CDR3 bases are TGTGCCAGCAGTGAAGGGAGGGAGTACAACACTGAAGCTTTCTTT. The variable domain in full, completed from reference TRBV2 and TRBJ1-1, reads EPEVTQTPSHQVTQMGQEVILRCVPISNHLYFYWYRQILGQKVEFLVSFYNNEISEKSEIFDDQFSVERPDGSNFTLKIRSTKLEDSAMYFCASSEGREYNTEAFFGQGTRLTVV.

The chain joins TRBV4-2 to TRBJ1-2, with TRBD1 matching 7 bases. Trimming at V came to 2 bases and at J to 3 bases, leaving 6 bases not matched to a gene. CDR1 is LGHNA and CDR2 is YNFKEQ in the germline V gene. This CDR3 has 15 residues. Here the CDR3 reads CASSQIGQEHYGYTF. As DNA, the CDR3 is TGTGCCAGCAGCCAAATTGGACAGGAGCACTATGGCTACACCTTC.

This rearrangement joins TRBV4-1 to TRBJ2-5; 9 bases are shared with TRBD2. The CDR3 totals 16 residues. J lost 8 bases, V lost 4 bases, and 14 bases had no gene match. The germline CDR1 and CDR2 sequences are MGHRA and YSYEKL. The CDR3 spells CASSPYHKASGDTQYF. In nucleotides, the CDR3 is TGCGCCAGCAGCCCATATCATAAGGCTAGCGGGGACACCCAGTACTTC.

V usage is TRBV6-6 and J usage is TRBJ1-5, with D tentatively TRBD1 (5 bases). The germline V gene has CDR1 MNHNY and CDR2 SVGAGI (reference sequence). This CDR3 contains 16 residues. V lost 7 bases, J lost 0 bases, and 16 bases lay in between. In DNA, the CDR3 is TGTGCCAGCACCGTTGGAGGGGCGCCTAGCAATCAGCCCCAGCATTTT. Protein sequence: CASTVGGAPSNQPQHF.

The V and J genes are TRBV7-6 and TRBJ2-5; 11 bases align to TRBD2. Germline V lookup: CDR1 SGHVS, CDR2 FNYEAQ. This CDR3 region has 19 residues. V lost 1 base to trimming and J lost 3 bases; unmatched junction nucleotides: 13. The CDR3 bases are TGTGCCAGCAGCTTAGATCTAGCGGGGGGCCAAATACGAAAAGAGACCCAGTACTTC. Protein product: CASSLDLAGGQIRKETQYF.

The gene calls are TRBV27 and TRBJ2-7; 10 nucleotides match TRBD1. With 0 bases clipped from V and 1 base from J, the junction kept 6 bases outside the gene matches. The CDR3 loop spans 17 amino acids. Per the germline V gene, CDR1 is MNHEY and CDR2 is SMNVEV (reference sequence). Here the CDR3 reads CASSLSSWDRGSYEQYF. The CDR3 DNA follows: TGTGCCAGCAGTTTATCGAGCTGGGACAGGGGTTCCTACGAGCAGTACTTC.

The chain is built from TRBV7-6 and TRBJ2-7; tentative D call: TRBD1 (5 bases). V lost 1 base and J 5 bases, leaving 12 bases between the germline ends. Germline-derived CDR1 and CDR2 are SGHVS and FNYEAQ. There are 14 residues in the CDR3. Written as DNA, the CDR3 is TGTGCCAGCAGCTTAGTCGTGGGGCTCGACGAGCAGTACTTC. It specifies CASSLVVGLDEQYF.

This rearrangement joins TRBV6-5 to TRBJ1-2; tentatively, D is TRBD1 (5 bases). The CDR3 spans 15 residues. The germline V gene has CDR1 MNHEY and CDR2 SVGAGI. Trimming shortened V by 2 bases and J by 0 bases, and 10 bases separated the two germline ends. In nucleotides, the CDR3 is TGTGCCAGCAGTTACGGGGCAGGAGCTAACTATGGCTACACCTTC. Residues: CASSYGAGANYGYTF.

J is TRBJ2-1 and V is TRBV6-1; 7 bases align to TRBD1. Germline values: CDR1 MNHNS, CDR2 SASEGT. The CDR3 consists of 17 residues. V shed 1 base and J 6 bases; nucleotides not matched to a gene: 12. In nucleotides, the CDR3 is TGTGCCAGCAGTGAAGGACCGACAGGGATCGGTTCCAATGAGCAGTTCTTC. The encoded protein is CASSEGPTGIGSNEQFF.

The CDR3 sequence: CASSQGTGIVETQYF. CDR3 DNA: TGCGCCAGCAGCCAAGGGACAGGGATTGTAGAGACCCAGTACTTC. The chain joins TRBV4-1 to TRBJ2-5; 8 positions agree with TRBD1. Unmatched junction bases numbered 5, after V lost 1 base and J lost 4 bases. Germline CDR1 reads MGHRA; CDR2 reads YSYEKL. The CDR3 runs 15 residues.

The CDR3 DNA reads as TGTGCCAGCTCACGGTTGGGGGGGGGTATCTACGAGCAGTACTTC. As protein: CASSRLGGGIYEQYF. The chain recombines TRBV9 with TRBJ2-7, with TRBD2 matching 7 bases. Germline CDR1 SGDLS, CDR2 YYNGEE. V was pared by 7 bases and J by 3 bases, with 13 bases of the junction left unmatched. CDR3 length: 15 amino acids.

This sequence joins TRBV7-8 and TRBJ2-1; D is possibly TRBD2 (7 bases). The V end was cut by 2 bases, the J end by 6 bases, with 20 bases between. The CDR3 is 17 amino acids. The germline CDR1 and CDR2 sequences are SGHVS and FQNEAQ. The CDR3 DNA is TGTGCCAGCAGCTTATCATCTCAATGGGGGGGCCTCAATGAGCAGTTCTTC. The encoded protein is CASSLSSQWGGLNEQFF.

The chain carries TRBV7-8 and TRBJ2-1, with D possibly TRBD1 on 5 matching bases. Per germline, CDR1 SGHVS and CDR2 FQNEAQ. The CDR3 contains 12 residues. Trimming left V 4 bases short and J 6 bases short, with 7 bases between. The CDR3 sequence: CASSSQGNEQFF. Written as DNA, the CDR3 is TGTGCCAGCAGCTCTCAGGGCAATGAGCAGTTCTTC.

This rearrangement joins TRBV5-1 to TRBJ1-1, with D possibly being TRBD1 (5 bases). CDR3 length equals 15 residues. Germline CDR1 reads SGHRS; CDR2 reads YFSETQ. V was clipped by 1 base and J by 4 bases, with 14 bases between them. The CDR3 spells CASSLRARGTTEAFF. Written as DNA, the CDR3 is TGCGCCAGCAGCTTGAGGGCCCGGGGGACCACTGAAGCTTTCTTT. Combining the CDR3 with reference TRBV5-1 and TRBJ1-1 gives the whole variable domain KAGVTQTPRYLIKTRGQQVTLSCSPISGHRSVSWYQQTPGQGLQFLFEYFSETQRNKGNFPGRFSGRQFSNSRSEMNVSTLELGDSALYLCASSLRARGTTEAFFGQGTRLTVV.

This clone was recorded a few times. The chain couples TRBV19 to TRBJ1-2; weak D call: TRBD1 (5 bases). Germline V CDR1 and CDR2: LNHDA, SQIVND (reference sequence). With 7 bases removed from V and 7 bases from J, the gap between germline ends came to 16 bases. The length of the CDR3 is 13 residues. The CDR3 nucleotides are TGTGCCAGTACCGCCGACCATAGGGGTGGCTACACCTTC. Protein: CASTADHRGGYTF.

The CDR3 is CASSPDARNQPQHF. The CDR3 DNA reads TGTGCCAGCAGCCCCGACGCGAGGAATCAGCCCCAGCATTTT. The chain carries TRBV16 and TRBJ1-5; D unclear. Trimming removed 4 bases from V and 4 bases from J, with 11 bases in between. CDR3 length equals 14 residues. The germline V gene has CDR1 KGHSY and CDR2 FQNENV.

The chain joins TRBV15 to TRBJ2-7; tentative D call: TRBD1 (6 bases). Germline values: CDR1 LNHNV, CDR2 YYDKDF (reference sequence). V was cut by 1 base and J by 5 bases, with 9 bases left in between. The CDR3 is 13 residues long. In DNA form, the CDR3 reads TGTGCCACCAGCAGAGGTGCAGGGGACGAGCAGTACTTC. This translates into CATSRGAGDEQYF.